This passage covers 3 T cell receptor beta chains from one sample sequenced in a study of T cell responses to AZD1222 COVID-19 vaccine. Only in-frame clones appear in the TCRdb table, and some are missing; sequencing was by immunoSEQ multiplex PCR. The sample yields 140,000 to 150,000 clones, 92% seen once. The source was peripheral blood, collected 28 days after the second AZD1222 dose. The receptors shown here come from an adult who received the AZD1222 COVID-19 vaccine.

The J gene is TRBJ1-3, the V gene TRBV9, with 8 bases that match TRBD1. This CDR3 contains 16 residues. Germline V CDR1 and CDR2: SGDLS, YYNGEE. V shed 4 bases, J shed 0 bases, and the junction held 6 bases outside the gene matches. DNA of the CDR3: TGTGCCAGCAGCCCCCGGCAGGGGGCCTCTGGAAACACCATATATTTT. It specifies CASSPRQGASGNTIYF.

The chain links TRBV10-2 to TRBJ2-5; 9 bases line up with TRBD2. There are 13 residues in the CDR3. V dropped 3 bases and J dropped 5; count of bases not matched to a gene: 1. Germline values: CDR1 WSHSY, CDR2 SAAADI. The CDR3 loop is CASSESGGETQYF. The CDR3 DNA reads TGCGCCAGCAGTGAAAGCGGGGGGGAGACCCAGTACTTC.

V gene TRBV7-8 combines with J gene TRBJ2-7, with 9 bases that match TRBD2. The ends lost 1 base at V and 2 bases at J; junction bases unmatched: 3. The germline V gene has CDR1 SGHVS and CDR2 FQNEAQ. The CDR3 is 15 amino acids. The CDR3 sequence: CASSLGLAVTYEQYF. The CDR3, as DNA: TGTGCCAGCAGCTTAGGACTAGCGGTTACCTACGAGCAGTACTTC.